The next 32 T cell receptor beta chains were all read from a single sample in a study of T cells in localized non-small cell lung cancer. Some clones are missing from TCRdb's copy, which holds only in-frame ones; the method was immunoSEQ multiplex PCR. The sample has under 1,400 clones, around 18% seen once; the top ten hold 6.5% to 8%. The sample was lung tumor tissue, taken before any cancer treatment. These receptors all stem from a female donor older than 55 with stage I squamous cell lung carcinoma.

This clone was observed a handful of times. V is TRBV7-6 and J is TRBJ2-2; TRBD2 agrees at 12 bases. Losses at the gene ends were 3 bases for V and 5 bases for J; bases not matched to a gene: 7. This CDR3 has 17 amino acids. The V gene's germline CDR1 is SGHVS and CDR2 FNYEAQ. CDR3 nucleotide sequence: TGTGCCAGCAGCTTGGTCGGGCTAGCGGGAGGGACCGGGGAGCTGTTTTTT. Translating gives CASSLVGLAGGTGELFF.

V and J are TRBV9 and TRBJ1-1, with D perhaps matching TRBD1 (5 bases). Trimming pared 5 bases from V and 2 bases from J, leaving 10 bases between. This CDR3 comprises 13 residues. Germline V gene lookup returns CDR1 SGDLS and CDR2 YYNGEE. CDR3 sequence reads: CASRFDRNTEAFF. The CDR3 nucleotides read TGTGCCAGCAGGTTCGACAGAAACACTGAAGCTTTCTTT.

The V gene is TRBV2, the J gene TRBJ2-3; unclear D gene. Trimming pared 3 bases from V and 4 bases from J, leaving 20 bases between. There are 17 residues in the CDR3. CDR1 and CDR2 from the germline V gene are SNHLY and FYNNEI. CDR3 bases: TGTGCCAGCAGTGATACCCCGGAACTCCCAATCTCAGATACGCAGTATTTT. It specifies CASSDTPELPISDTQYF.

This clone has only one observation. The chain combines TRBV30 with TRBJ1-5; TRBD1 aligns across 11 bases. This CDR3 contains 17 residues. CDR1 is GTSNPN and CDR2 is SVGIG in the germline V gene (reference sequence). Unmatched junction bases numbered 9, after V lost 2 bases and J lost 3 bases. For the CDR3, the DNA is TGTGCCTGGAGTTTCCCGGGACAGGGGGGATTCAATCAGCCCCAGCATTTT. It is translated as CAWSFPGQGGFNQPQHF.

This clone appeared a few times. The V and J genes are TRBV11-3 and TRBJ2-1, with TRBD2 identical over 7 bases. The V gene's germline CDR1 is SGHNT and CDR2 YENEEA. The CDR3 spans 16 residues. V lost 5 bases and J lost 5; bases outside the gene matches: 12. This CDR3 reads CASSTREAGLHNEQFF. CDR3 DNA: TGTGCCAGCAGCACCCGTGAAGCGGGATTGCACAATGAGCAGTTCTTC.

This clone is categorized as medium-sized. CDR3 sequence: CAISESEYNEQFF. As DNA, the CDR3 is TGTGCCATCAGTGAGTCTGAGTACAATGAGCAGTTCTTC. This chain uses TRBV10-3 with TRBJ2-1; D is undetermined. The CDR3 sequence is 13 residues long. Trimming removed 0 bases from V and 4 bases from J, with 4 bases in between. Germline V CDR1 and CDR2: ENHRY, SYGVKD.

This clone ranks as large. The chain is built from TRBV11-3 and TRBJ2-2; a weak D match, TRBD2 (6 bases). The CDR3 covers 15 residues. The V gene lost 1 base and the J gene lost 5 bases, with 11 bases spanning the gap. The germline gives CDR1 SGHNT, CDR2 YENEEA. In nucleotides, the CDR3 is TGTGCCAGCAGCTTAGTCTTGGGGACTACCGGGGAGCTGTTTTTT. Protein: CASSLVLGTTGELFF.

The V and J genes are TRBV30 and TRBJ1-1; D is undetermined. Germline CDR1 is GTSNPN and CDR2 is SVGIG (reference sequence). Trimming removed 4 bases from V and 2 bases from J, with 11 bases in between. The CDR3 has 13 amino acids. This CDR3 is CAWKAHFNTEAFF. Here the CDR3 DNA reads TGTGCCTGGAAGGCGCACTTTAACACTGAAGCTTTCTTT.

Relative to its sample, this clone is medium-sized. This chain uses TRBV11-3 with TRBJ2-5; D is possibly TRBD1 (5 bases). The CDR3 contains 15 residues. V was pared by 0 bases and J by 5 bases, with 13 bases between. Per the germline V gene, CDR1 is SGHNT and CDR2 is YENEEA. CDR3 in amino acids: CASSLEAGSFETQYF. CDR3 coding DNA: TGTGCCAGCAGCTTAGAGGCAGGGTCGTTTGAGACCCAGTACTTC.

J is TRBJ1-2 and V is TRBV28; 9 nucleotides agree with TRBD1. The germline V gene has CDR1 MDHEN and CDR2 SYDVKM. CDR3 length equals 14 residues. V lost 6 bases, J lost 1 base, and 3 bases stayed unmatched. The CDR3 spells CASRPTGGNYGYTF. The CDR3 DNA reads TGTGCCAGCAGGCCGACAGGGGGTAACTATGGCTACACCTTC.

The chain uses TRBV11-3 and TRBJ2-7; TRBD1 is a possible D gene (6 bases). Trimming took off 3 bases at V and 4 bases at J, with 19 bases between the two ends. CDR3 size: 16 residues. Germline CDR1 and CDR2: SGHNT and YENEEA. CDR3 sequence: CASSLQGPPATYEQYF. In DNA, the CDR3 is TGTGCCAGCAGCTTGCAGGGGCCTCCCGCGACTTACGAGCAGTACTTC.

The chain carries TRBV13 and TRBJ1-1, with TRBD1 matching over 8 bases. Germline CDR1 reads PRHDT; CDR2 reads FYEKMQ (reference sequence). Unmatched junction bases numbered 4, after V lost 0 bases and J lost 7 bases. The CDR3 spans 14 residues. The CDR3 spells CASSLGTGGIEAFF. CDR3 nucleotide sequence: TGTGCCAGCAGCTTAGGCACAGGGGGTATTGAAGCTTTCTTT.

The J gene is TRBJ2-6, the V gene TRBV19; D perhaps matches TRBD2 (6 bases). CDR3 length equals 15 residues. Trimming cost V 5 bases and J 2 bases, with 10 bases left between them. Looked up from germline, CDR1 is LNHDA and CDR2 is SQIVND (reference sequence). The CDR3, as DNA: TGTGCCAGTAGTGGAGGGGAAGCTGGGGCCAACGTCCTGACTTTC. It encodes CASSGGEAGANVLTF.

The CDR3 is CASSIDLPSGSYNEQFF. Here the CDR3 DNA reads TGTGCCAGTAGTATAGATCTGCCTAGCGGATCCTACAATGAGCAGTTCTTC. The chain couples TRBV19 to TRBJ2-1; TRBD2 aligns across 7 bases. Germline values: CDR1 LNHDA, CDR2 SQIVND (reference sequence). The J segment lost 1 base and the V segment lost 0 bases, leaving 6 bases of the junction unmatched. There are 17 residues in the CDR3.

Judged by abundance, this clone is large. The CDR3 DNA reads as TGCGCCAGCAGCTTTAGCGGGGGGAACACCGGGGAGCTGTTTTTT. Translated, it gives CASSFSGGNTGELFF. The chain has TRBV4-1 and TRBJ2-2; TRBD2 aligns across 9 bases. V dropped 5 bases and J dropped 1; count of bases not matched to a gene: 2. CDR1 is MGHRA and CDR2 is YSYEKL in the germline V gene. CDR3 size: 15 residues.

The chain links TRBV6-8 to TRBJ2-3; the D is unclear. This CDR3 is built from 16 residues. CDR1 MNHGY and CDR2 SAAAGT come from the germline V gene. The V end was cut by 0 bases, the J end by 6 bases, with 16 bases between. As DNA, the CDR3 is TGTGCCAGCAGTTACTCGGCCCCCTCGTTAGGGGATACGCAGTATTTT. Translation gives CASSYSAPSLGDTQYF.

This clone showed up just a few times. The chain employs TRBV19 and TRBJ2-7; 14 bases are a match to TRBD2. This CDR3 comprises 15 residues. The trim removed 3 bases at V and 6 bases at J, leaving 4 bases unmatched. Germline CDR1 LNHDA, CDR2 SQIVND (reference sequence). Here the CDR3 reads CASSMGTSGRLEQYF. The DNA of the CDR3 is TGTGCCAGTAGTATGGGGACTAGCGGGAGACTCGAGCAGTACTTC.

This CDR3 reads CASSYSELAGSTGELFF. CDR3 in DNA: TGTGCCAGCAGTTACTCGGAGTTAGCGGGCTCAACCGGGGAGCTGTTTTTT. The chain combines TRBV6-8 with TRBJ2-2, with 7 bases fitting TRBD2. From germline, CDR1 is MNHGY and CDR2 SAAAGT. V gave up 0 bases and J gave up 5 bases; unmatched junction bases: 9. The CDR3 length is 17 residues.

The chain carries TRBV9 and TRBJ1-2, with D possibly being TRBD1 (6 bases). The germline V gene has CDR1 SGDLS and CDR2 YYNGEE. The V end lost 3 bases, the J end lost 5 bases, and 17 bases lay between the germline ends. The CDR3 is 15 amino acids. The CDR3 sequence is CASSERRGLTYGYTF. As DNA, the CDR3 is TGTGCCAGCAGCGAGAGGAGGGGGTTGACGTATGGCTACACCTTC.

This clone turned up a few times. This chain connects TRBV11-3 to TRBJ2-2; tentatively, D is TRBD1 (6 bases). The V and J ends lost 1 base and 4 bases respectively, with 16 bases between them. The germline CDR1 and CDR2 sequences are SGHNT and YENEEA. CDR3 length equals 17 residues. CDR3 bases: TGTGCCAGCAGCTTAGTATCCAGGGGTGGATCCACCGGGGAGCTGTTTTTT. It specifies CASSLVSRGGSTGELFF. The full variable domain, in which reference TRBV11-3 and TRBJ2-2 provide the parts outside the CDR3, is EAGVVQSPRYKIIEKKQPVAFWCNPISGHNTLYWYLQNLGQGPELLIRYENEEAVDDSQLPKDRFSAERLKGVDSTLKIQPAELGDSAVYLCASSLVSRGGSTGELFFGEGSRLTVL.

The chain couples TRBV5-1 to TRBJ2-3, with D perhaps given as TRBD1 or TRBD2 (5 bases each). This CDR3 spans 14 amino acids. V gave up 4 bases and J gave up 0 bases, with 9 bases separating them. Looked up from germline, CDR1 is SGHRS and CDR2 is YFSETQ. For the CDR3, the DNA is TGCGCCAGCAGCGGGGGACCAAGCACAGATACGCAGTATTTT. Its translation: CASSGGPSTDTQYF.

This clone was seen only a few times. The gene calls are TRBV27 and TRBJ1-3, with D possibly TRBD1 on 5 matching bases. The CDR3 sequence is 15 residues long. Germline V gives CDR1 MNHEY, CDR2 SMNVEV (reference sequence). Trimming cost V 4 bases and J 4 bases, with 14 bases left between them. CDR3 amino acids: CASSSQAAFGNTIYF. The CDR3 nucleotides read TGTGCCAGCAGTTCACAGGCGGCTTTCGGAAACACCATATATTTT.

In its sample, this clone is medium-sized (0.01 to 0.1%). The chain recombines TRBV11-3 with TRBJ1-2; 8 bases fit TRBD1. Germline V lookup: CDR1 SGHNT, CDR2 YENEEA. The CDR3 has 14 amino acids. V lost 6 bases and J lost 3; bases outside the gene matches: 6. This CDR3 reads CASRDPGQDYGYTF. CDR3 in DNA: TGTGCCAGCAGGGACCCGGGACAGGACTATGGCTACACCTTC.

V gene TRBV4-1 combines with J gene TRBJ2-1; 11 bases match TRBD2. J gave up 7 bases and V 4 bases, and 6 bases lay outside the gene matches. Germline V gene lookup returns CDR1 MGHRA and CDR2 YSYEKL. This CDR3 has 15 residues. The CDR3 sequence: CASSPGTSGTNEQFF. The CDR3 DNA follows: TGCGCCAGCAGCCCCGGGACTAGCGGAACAAATGAGCAGTTCTTC.

The chain is built from TRBV6-1 and TRBJ2-7, with 9 bases aligning to TRBD1. V dropped 1 base and J dropped 6; count of bases not matched to a gene: 4. CDR3 size: 14 residues. CDR1 is MNHNS and CDR2 is SASEGT in the germline V gene. CDR3 region: CASSEGTGVPEQYF. The CDR3 nucleotides are TGTGCCAGCAGTGAAGGGACAGGGGTCCCCGAGCAGTACTTC.

The V and J genes are TRBV11-3 and TRBJ1-5, with 9 nucleotides matching TRBD1. V dropped 5 bases and J dropped 7; count of bases not matched to a gene: 9. From germline, CDR1 is SGHNT and CDR2 YENEEA. The CDR3 has 15 residues. Here the CDR3 DNA reads TGTGCCAGCAGCGTAGGTCCGGGACAGGGACAGCCCCAGCATTTT. It encodes CASSVGPGQGQPQHF.

This clone ranks as large. The J gene is TRBJ1-4, the V gene TRBV6-8, with D unclear. Germline V gene data show CDR1 as MNHGY and CDR2 as SAAAGT. CDR3 length equals 13 residues. The V and J ends lost 4 bases and 14 bases respectively, with 17 bases between them. CDR3 sequence reads: CASSSPGRGILFF. CDR3 DNA sequence: TGTGCCAGCAGTTCCCCAGGTCGGGGAATTCTGTTTTTT.

The chain joins TRBV6-8 to TRBJ1-5; TRBD1 matches 8 bases. Germline V gene sequence: CDR1 MNHGY, CDR2 SAAAGT. The trim removed 10 bases at V and 0 bases at J, leaving 5 bases unmatched. The CDR3 is made up of 14 amino acids. The CDR3 bases are TGTGCCACCCTGGACAGGGATAGCAATCAGCCCCAGCATTTT. It is translated as CATLDRDSNQPQHF.

By share of the sample, this clone is medium-sized. The V call is TRBV11-3, the J call TRBJ2-1; 12 nucleotides match TRBD2. There are 16 residues in the CDR3. Germline-derived CDR1 and CDR2 are SGHNT and YENEEA. With V trimmed by 4 bases and J by 6 bases, 7 bases remained unmatched. The CDR3 bases are TGTGCCAGCAGCTATTCCGGGACTAGCGGGTTCAATGAGCAGTTCTTC. This encodes CASSYSGTSGFNEQFF.

This clone was picked up a small number of times. V usage is TRBV6-8 and J usage is TRBJ1-2; D is uncertain. This CDR3 spans 15 amino acids. Germline CDR1 is MNHGY and CDR2 is SAAAGT. V was cut by 7 bases and J by 11 bases, with 26 bases left in between. DNA of the CDR3: TGTGCCAGCACCTCCCTTGGGCGGATTACTACCTTTTACACCTTC. Amino acid sequence: CASTSLGRITTFYTF.

This clone ranks as medium-sized (0.01 to 0.1%). The chain is built from TRBV11-3 and TRBJ2-3, with a tentative D call TRBD2 (6 bases). The CDR3 loop spans 15 amino acids. Between the trimmed V and J ends, which lost 5 bases and 2 bases, there was a span of 14 bases. Germline CDR1 is SGHNT and CDR2 is YENEEA. CDR3 amino acids: CASSPTGTFTDTQYF. In nucleotides, the CDR3 is TGTGCCAGCAGCCCGACGGGGACTTTCACAGATACGCAGTATTTT.

This clone came up a few times. The chain links TRBV11-3 to TRBJ1-2; unclear D gene. CDR1 SGHNT and CDR2 YENEEA come from the germline V gene. The CDR3 has 14 amino acids. Trimming removed 3 bases at V and 1 base at J, with 9 bases between. This CDR3 reads CASSLATFNYGYTF. CDR3 nucleotides: TGTGCCAGCAGCTTGGCCACCTTTAACTATGGCTACACCTTC.